This record concerns one T cell receptor (beta chain) sequence. These data are taken from a study of blood T cell repertoires in COVID-19. For the study at large: Collection of acute and convalescent COVID-19 samples took place in the United States, Italy and Spain. Sources were T cells, B-cell-depleted T cells, or PBMCs; the material itself was cDNA or gDNA.

This CDR3 has 16 amino acids. The V gene end was trimmed by 7 bases and the J gene end by 4 bases; junction bases not matched to a gene: 7. Germline CDR1 is LNHDA and CDR2 is SQIVND (reference sequence). Methods used by the authors: Estimation of nucleated cell counts was performed using reference gene primer amplification. Sequencing used immunoSEQ multiplex PCR; TCRdb keeps in-frame clones, though not all of them. V and J calls and clone size are those listed in that table; D and trimming were worked out from the DNA. The table includes tens of thousands of clones, almost 90% detected once. This TCR was sampled from a man between 45 and 60 years old with acute or convalescent COVID-19. The V call is TRBV19, the J call TRBJ2-2, with TRBD2 matching over 12 bases. Sequenced sample: peripheral blood. The CDR3 reads CASTKTGLAGTGELFF. In DNA, the CDR3 is TGTGCCAGTACTAAGACGGGACTAGCGGGCACCGGGGAGCTGTTTTTT.